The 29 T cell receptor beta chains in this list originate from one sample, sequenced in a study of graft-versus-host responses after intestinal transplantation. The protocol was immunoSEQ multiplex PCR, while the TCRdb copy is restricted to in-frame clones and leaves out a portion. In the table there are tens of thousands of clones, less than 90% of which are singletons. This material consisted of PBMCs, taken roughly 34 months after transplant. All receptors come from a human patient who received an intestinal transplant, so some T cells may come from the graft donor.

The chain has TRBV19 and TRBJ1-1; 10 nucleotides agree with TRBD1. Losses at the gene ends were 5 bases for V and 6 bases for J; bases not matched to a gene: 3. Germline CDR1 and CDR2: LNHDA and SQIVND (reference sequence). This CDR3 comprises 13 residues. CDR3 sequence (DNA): TGTGCCAGTAGTGGGGACAGGGGACCTGAAGCTTTCTTT. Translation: CASSGDRGPEAFF. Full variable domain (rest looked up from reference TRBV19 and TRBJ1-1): DGGITQSPKYLFRKEGQNVTLSCEQNLNHDAMYWYRQDPGQGLRLIYYSQIVNDFQKGDIAEGYSVSREKKESFPLTVTSAQKNPTAFYLCASSGDRGPEAFFGQGTRLTVV.

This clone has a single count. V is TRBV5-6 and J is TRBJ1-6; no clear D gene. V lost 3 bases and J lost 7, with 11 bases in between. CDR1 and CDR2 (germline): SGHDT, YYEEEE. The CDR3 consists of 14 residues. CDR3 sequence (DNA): TGTGCCAGCAGCTCCGGACTGAGCAATTCACCCCTCCACTTT. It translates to CASSSGLSNSPLHF.

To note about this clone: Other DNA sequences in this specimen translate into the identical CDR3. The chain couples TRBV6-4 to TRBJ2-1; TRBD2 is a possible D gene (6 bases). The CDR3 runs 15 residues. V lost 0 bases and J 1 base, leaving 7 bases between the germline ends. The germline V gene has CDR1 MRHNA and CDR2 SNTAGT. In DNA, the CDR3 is TGTGCCAGCAGTGACTCTAGCGGATCCTACAATGAGCAGTTCTTC. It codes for CASSDSSGSYNEQFF.

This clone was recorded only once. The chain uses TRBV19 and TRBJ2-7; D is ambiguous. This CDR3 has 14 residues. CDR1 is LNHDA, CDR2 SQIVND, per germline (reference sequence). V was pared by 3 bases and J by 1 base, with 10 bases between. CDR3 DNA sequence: TGTGCCAGTAGTATTTCGTCGGTTTCCTACGAGCAGTACTTC. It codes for CASSISSVSYEQYF.

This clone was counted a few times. The CDR3 loop reads CASSMRQGGYGYTF. CDR3 sequence (DNA): TGTGCCAGCTCGATGAGACAGGGAGGCTATGGCTACACCTTC. The V call is TRBV18, the J call TRBJ1-2; 7 bases are shared with TRBD1. J gave up 4 bases and V 6 bases, and 8 bases lay outside the gene matches. The length of the CDR3 is 14 residues. Germline V gene sequence: CDR1 KGHSH, CDR2 LQKENI.

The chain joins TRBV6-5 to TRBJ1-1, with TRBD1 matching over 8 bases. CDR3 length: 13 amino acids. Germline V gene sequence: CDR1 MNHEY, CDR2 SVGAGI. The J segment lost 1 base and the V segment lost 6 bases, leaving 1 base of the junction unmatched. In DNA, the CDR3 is TGTGCCAGCAGCGGACAGGGGAACACTGAAGCTTTCTTT. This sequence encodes CASSGQGNTEAFF.

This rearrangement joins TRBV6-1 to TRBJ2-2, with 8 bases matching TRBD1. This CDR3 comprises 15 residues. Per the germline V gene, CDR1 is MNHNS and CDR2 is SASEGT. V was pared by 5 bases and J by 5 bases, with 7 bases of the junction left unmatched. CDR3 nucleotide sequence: TGTGCCAGCAGTTCCGGACAGGGTTGGACCGGGGAGCTGTTTTTT. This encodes CASSSGQGWTGELFF.

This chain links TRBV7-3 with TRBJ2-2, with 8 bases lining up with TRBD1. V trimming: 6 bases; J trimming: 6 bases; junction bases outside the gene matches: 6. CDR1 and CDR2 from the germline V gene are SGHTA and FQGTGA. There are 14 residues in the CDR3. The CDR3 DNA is TGTGCCAGCAGATCAACAGGGGGACCCGGGGAGCTGTTTTTT. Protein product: CASRSTGGPGELFF.

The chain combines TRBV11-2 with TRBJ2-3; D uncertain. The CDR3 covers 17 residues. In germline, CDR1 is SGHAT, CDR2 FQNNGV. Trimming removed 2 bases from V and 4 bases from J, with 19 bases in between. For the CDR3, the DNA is TGTGCCAGCAGCTTATACTACGTGGTTACGCACTCAGATACGCAGTATTTT. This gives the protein CASSLYYVVTHSDTQYF.

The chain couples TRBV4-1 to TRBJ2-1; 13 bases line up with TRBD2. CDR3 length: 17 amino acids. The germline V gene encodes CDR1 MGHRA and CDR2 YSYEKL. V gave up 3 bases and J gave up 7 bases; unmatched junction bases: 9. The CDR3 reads CASSHPGLAGEANEQFF. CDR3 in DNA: TGCGCCAGCAGCCACCCAGGACTAGCGGGAGAAGCGAATGAGCAGTTCTTC.

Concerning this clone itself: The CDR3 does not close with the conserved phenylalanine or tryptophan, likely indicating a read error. This CDR3 reads CSAWWDYGYTL. The CDR3 DNA sequence: TGCAGTGCTTGGTGGGACTATGGCTACACCCTC. V is TRBV20-1 and J is TRBJ1-2, with D unclear. V dropped 5 bases and J dropped 3 bases, with 7 bases sitting between them. CDR3 size: 11 residues. CDR1 is DFQATT, CDR2 SNEGSKA, per germline (reference sequence).

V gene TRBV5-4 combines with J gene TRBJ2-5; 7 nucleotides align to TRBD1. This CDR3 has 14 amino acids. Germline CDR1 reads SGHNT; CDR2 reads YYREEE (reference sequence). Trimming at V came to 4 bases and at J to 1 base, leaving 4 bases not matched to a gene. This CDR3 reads CASSQRQGQETQYF. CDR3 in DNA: TGTGCCAGCAGCCAGCGACAGGGCCAAGAGACCCAGTACTTC.

CDR3 residues: CASSPTGAPYGYTF. CDR3 nucleotides: TGTGCCAGTAGTCCAACAGGGGCGCCCTATGGCTACACCTTC. V and J are TRBV19 and TRBJ1-2; 7 nucleotides line up with TRBD1. This CDR3 comprises 14 residues. Losses at the gene ends were 5 bases for V and 4 bases for J; bases not matched to a gene: 7. From germline, CDR1 is LNHDA and CDR2 SQIVND (reference sequence).

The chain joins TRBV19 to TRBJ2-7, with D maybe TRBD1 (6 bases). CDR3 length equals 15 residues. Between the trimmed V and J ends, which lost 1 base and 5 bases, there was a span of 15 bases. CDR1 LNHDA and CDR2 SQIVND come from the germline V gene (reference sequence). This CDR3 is CASSIGFGGRNEQYF. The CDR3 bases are TGTGCCAGTAGTATAGGGTTTGGGGGCCGGAACGAGCAGTACTTC. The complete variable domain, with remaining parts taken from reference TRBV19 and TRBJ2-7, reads DGGITQSPKYLFRKEGQNVTLSCEQNLNHDAMYWYRQDPGQGLRLIYYSQIVNDFQKGDIAEGYSVSREKKESFPLTVTSAQKNPTAFYLCASSIGFGGRNEQYFGPGTRLTVT.

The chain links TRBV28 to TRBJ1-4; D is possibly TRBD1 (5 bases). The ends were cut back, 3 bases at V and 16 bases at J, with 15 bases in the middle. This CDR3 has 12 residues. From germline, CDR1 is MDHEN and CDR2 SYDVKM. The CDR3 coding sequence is TGTGCCAGCAGTTTCCCCGGACGGGGCGCGTTTTTT. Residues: CASSFPGRGAFF.

Here the CDR3 reads CASSSQGRYNEQFF. CDR3 DNA: TGTGCCAGCAGCAGCCAGGGACGGTACAATGAGCAGTTCTTC. This sequence joins TRBV16 and TRBJ2-1; D may be TRBD1 or TRBD2 (5 bases each). The length of the CDR3 is 14 residues. CDR1 and CDR2 from the germline V gene are KGHSY and FQNENV. With 5 bases removed from V and 4 bases from J, the gap between germline ends came to 12 bases.

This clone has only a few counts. CDR3 nucleotide sequence: TGTGCCAGCAGCGTAGAGAGGGATTACGGAGCAGATACGCAGTATTTT. As protein: CASSVERDYGADTQYF. This chain links TRBV9 with TRBJ2-3, with D maybe TRBD2 (5 bases). Germline V gives CDR1 SGDLS, CDR2 YYNGEE. The CDR3 consists of 16 residues. V was shortened by 0 bases and J by 4 bases, with 15 bases between the two germline ends.

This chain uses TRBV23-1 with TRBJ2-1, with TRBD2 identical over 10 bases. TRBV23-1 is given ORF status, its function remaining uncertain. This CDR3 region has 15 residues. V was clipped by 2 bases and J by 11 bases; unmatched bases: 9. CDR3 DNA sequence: TGCGCCAGCAGTCAACAGCGGGGGGGTCCTCCGAAGCAGTTCTTC. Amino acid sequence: CASSQQRGGPPKQFF.

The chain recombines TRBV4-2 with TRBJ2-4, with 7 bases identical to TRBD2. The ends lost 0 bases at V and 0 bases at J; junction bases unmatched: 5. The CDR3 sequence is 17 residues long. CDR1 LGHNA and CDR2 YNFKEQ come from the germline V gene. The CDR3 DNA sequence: TGTGCCAGCAGCCAAGATTGGACGGGGGGAGCCAAAAACATTCAGTACTTC. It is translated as CASSQDWTGGAKNIQYF.

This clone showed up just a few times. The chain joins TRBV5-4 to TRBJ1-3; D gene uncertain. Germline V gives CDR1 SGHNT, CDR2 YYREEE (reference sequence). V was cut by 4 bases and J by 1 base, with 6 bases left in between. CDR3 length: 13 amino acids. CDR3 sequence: CASSPGSGNTIYF. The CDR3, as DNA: TGTGCCAGCAGCCCGGGGTCTGGAAACACCATATATTTT.

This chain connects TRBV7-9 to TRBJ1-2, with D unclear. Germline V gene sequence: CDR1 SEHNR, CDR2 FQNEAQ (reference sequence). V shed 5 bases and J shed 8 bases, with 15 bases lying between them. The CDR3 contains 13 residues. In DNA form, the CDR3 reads TGTGCCAGCAGCCTGGTGGGAATGAGCGGCTACACCTTC. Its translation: CASSLVGMSGYTF.

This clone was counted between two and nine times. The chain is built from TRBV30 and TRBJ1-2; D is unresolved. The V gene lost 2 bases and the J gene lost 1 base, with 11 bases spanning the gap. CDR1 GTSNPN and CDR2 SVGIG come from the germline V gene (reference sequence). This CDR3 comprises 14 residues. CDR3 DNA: TGTGCCTGGAGTCCGGATCTACATAACTATGGCTACACCTTC. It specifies CAWSPDLHNYGYTF.

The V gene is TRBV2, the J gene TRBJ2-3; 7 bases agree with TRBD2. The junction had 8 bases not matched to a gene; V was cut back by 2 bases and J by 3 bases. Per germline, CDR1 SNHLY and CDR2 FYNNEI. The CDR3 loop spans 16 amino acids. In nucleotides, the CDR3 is TGTGCCAGCAGTGAATGGTTGGCTAGCGGAACAGATACGCAGTATTTT. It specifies CASSEWLASGTDTQYF.

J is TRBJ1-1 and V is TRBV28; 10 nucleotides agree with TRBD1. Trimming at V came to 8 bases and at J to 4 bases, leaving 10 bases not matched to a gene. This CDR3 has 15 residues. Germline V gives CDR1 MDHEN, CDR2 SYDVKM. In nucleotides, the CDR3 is TGTGCCAGCCGGGACAGGGGCTCTTCGGGCACTGAAGCTTTCTTT. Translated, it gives CASRDRGSSGTEAFF.

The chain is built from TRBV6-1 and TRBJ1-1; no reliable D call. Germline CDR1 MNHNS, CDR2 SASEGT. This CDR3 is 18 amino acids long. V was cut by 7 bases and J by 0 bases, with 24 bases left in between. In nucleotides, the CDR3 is TGTGCCAGCACTGATCCCTGGGGAGAAAACCGCATGAACACTGAAGCTTTCTTT. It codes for CASTDPWGENRMNTEAFF.

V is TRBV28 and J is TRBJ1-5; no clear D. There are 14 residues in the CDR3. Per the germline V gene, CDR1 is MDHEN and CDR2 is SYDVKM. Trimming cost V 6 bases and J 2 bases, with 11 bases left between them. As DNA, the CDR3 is TGTGCCAGCAGCCGCCCTGGGGGCAATCAGCCCCAGCATTTT. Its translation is CASSRPGGNQPQHF.

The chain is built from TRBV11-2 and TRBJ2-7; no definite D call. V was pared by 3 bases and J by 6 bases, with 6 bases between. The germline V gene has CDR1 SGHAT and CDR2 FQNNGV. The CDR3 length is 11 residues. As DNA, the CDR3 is TGTGCCAGCAGCTTGAAGGGCGAGCAGTACTTC. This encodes CASSLKGEQYF.

The CDR3 here is CASRPTRQGYTEAFF. For the CDR3, the DNA is TGTGCCAGCAGGCCTACAAGACAGGGCTACACTGAAGCTTTCTTT. The chain employs TRBV6-5 and TRBJ1-1; 7 positions agree with TRBD1. Unmatched junction bases numbered 10, after V lost 6 bases and J lost 3 bases. CDR1 and CDR2 (germline): MNHEY, SVGAGI. The CDR3 runs 15 residues.

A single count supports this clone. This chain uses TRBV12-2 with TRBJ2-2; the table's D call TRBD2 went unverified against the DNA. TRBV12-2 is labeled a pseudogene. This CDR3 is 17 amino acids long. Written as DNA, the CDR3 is TGTGCAAGTCGCTTACTCCCCGAAACCGCGTTCACCGGGGAGCTGTTTTTT. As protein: CASRLLPETAFTGELFF.